The rows below give T cell receptor beta chains drawn from one sample of a study of OX40 agonist ivuxolimab in advanced cancers. The assay was immunoSEQ multiplex PCR, and TCRdb's table has in-frame clones only and misses some. The table lists about 59,000 clones, over 75% of them singletons, with about 5.1% in the top ten. The sample was CD4+ or CD8+ T cells sorted from blood, taken in a trial of the OX40 agonist ivuxolimab. All receptors come from an adult with an advanced solid tumor such as melanoma, head and neck, liver or kidney cancer. CDR3s include the opening cysteine and the closing phenylalanine or tryptophan. Each record gives: CDR3 protein, CDR3 DNA, clone size, J gene, V gene, D gene. D genes are given only for firm matches. Clone size is given for some rows only: seen once, a few or many times, or a class if the clone is expanded.

CDR3: CASRETGANEQFF; DNA: TGTGCCAGCAGGGAGACTGGAGCGAATGAGCAGTTCTTC; size: -; J: TRBJ2-1; V: TRBV6-5; D: -
CDR3: CASNRLAGGETQYF; DNA: TGTGCCAGCAACAGACTAGCGGGAGGAGAGACCCAGTACTTC; size: few; J: TRBJ2-5; V: TRBV28; D: TRBD2
CDR3: CASSPPNSPLHF; DNA: TGTGCCAGCTCACCACCAAATTCACCCCTCCACTTT; size: -; J: TRBJ1-6; V: TRBV18; D: -
CDR3: CAWSRGLRTEAFF; DNA: TGTGCCTGGAGTCGGGGGTTGCGCACTGAAGCTTTCTTT; size: -; J: TRBJ1-1; V: TRBV30; D: -
CDR3: CASSQDRATNEKLFF; DNA: TGTGCCAGCAGCCAAGATAGAGCAACTAATGAAAAACTGTTTTTT; size: -; J: TRBJ1-4; V: TRBV4-2; D: -
CDR3: CASSHLSSTVYGYTF; DNA: TGTGCCAGCAGCCATCTTTCTTCGACAGTCTATGGCTACACCTTC; size: -; J: TRBJ1-2; V: TRBV14; D: -
CDR3: CASSLVKADTQYF; DNA: TGTGCCAGCAGCTTAGTAAAAGCAGATACGCAGTATTTT; size: -; J: TRBJ2-3; V: TRBV7-8; D: -
CDR3: CASSLTGSNQPQHF; DNA: TGTGCCAGCAGCTTGACAGGTTCCAATCAGCCCCAGCATTTT; size: -; J: TRBJ1-5; V: TRBV5-6; D: -
CDR3: CASSPSGSSYGYTF; DNA: TGCGCCAGCAGCCCTTCCGGGAGCTCCTATGGCTACACCTTC; size: once; J: TRBJ1-2; V: TRBV5-1; D: -
CDR3: CASSLASGSGEQFF; DNA: TGTGCCAGTAGTTTGGCTAGCGGGAGTGGTGAGCAGTTCTTC; size: -; J: TRBJ2-1; V: TRBV19; D: TRBD2
CDR3: CARVSDNSNQPQHF; DNA: TGCGCCCGCGTAAGCGACAACAGCAATCAGCCCCAGCATTTT; size: many; J: TRBJ1-5; V: TRBV5-1; D: -
CDR3: CASSGRDRGLHEQYF; DNA: TGTGCCAGCAGTGGCCGGGACAGGGGGCTCCACGAGCAGTACTTC; size: -; J: TRBJ2-7; V: TRBV28; D: TRBD1
CDR3: CASSLTSVPYNEQFF; DNA: TGTGCCAGCAGTTTAACAAGCGTCCCCTACAATGAGCAGTTCTTC; size: -; J: TRBJ2-1; V: TRBV27; D: -
CDR3: CASSLDIYEQFF; DNA: TGCGCCAGCAGCTTGGATATCTATGAGCAGTTCTTC; size: -; J: TRBJ2-1; V: TRBV5-1; D: -
CDR3: CASSSLGGSGNTIYF; DNA: TGCGCCAGCAGCTCCCTGGGGGGGTCTGGAAACACCATATATTTT; size: -; J: TRBJ1-3; V: TRBV5-1; D: -
CDR3: CASSYSQGFYEQYF; DNA: TGTGCCAGCAGTTACTCACAGGGATTCTACGAGCAGTACTTC; size: -; J: TRBJ2-7; V: TRBV6-5; D: -
CDR3: CASSFRDNEQFF; DNA: TGTGCCAGCAGCTTCCGGGACAATGAGCAGTTCTTC; size: -; J: TRBJ2-1; V: TRBV7-2; D: -
CDR3: CASSQRYADTQYF; DNA: TGCGCCAGCAGCCAACGTTACGCAGATACGCAGTATTTT; size: -; J: TRBJ2-3; V: TRBV4-3; D: -
CDR3: CASSSPDRGNYGYTF; DNA: TGTGCCAGCAGTTCCCCTGACAGGGGTAACTATGGCTACACCTTC; size: few; J: TRBJ1-2; V: TRBV6-5; D: TRBD1
CDR3: CASSVWGEAKNIQYF; DNA: TGTGCCAGCAGTGTTTGGGGGGAAGCCAAAAACATTCAGTACTTC; size: -; J: TRBJ2-4; V: TRBV2; D: -
CDR3: CSVGGQGGAETQYF; DNA: TGCAGCGTCGGGGGACAGGGGGGTGCGGAGACCCAGTACTTC; size: -; J: TRBJ2-5; V: TRBV29-1; D: TRBD1
CDR3: CASTRDQISETQYF; DNA: TGTGCCAGCACGCGGGATCAAATCTCAGAGACCCAGTACTTC; size: -; J: TRBJ2-5; V: TRBV2; D: -
CDR3: CASSISSQETQYF; DNA: TGTGCCAGTAGTATATCTAGCCAAGAGACCCAGTACTTC; size: -; J: TRBJ2-5; V: TRBV19; D: -
CDR3: CASSLVGGNYGYTF; DNA: TGTGCCAGCAGCTTGGTAGGGGGTAACTATGGCTACACCTTC; size: -; J: TRBJ1-2; V: TRBV7-9; D: -
CDR3: CASSPGEGGGYTF; DNA: TGTGCCAGCAGTCCCGGGGAAGGTGGAGGCTACACCTTC; size: -; J: TRBJ1-2; V: TRBV6-1; D: -
CDR3: CASSLRDFYNSPLHF; DNA: TGTGCCAGCAGCTTGAGGGACTTCTATAATTCACCCCTCCACTTT; size: once; J: TRBJ1-6; V: TRBV5-6; D: -
CDR3: CASSLAQRVGELFF; DNA: TGTGCCAGCAGCTTAGCCCAGAGGGTCGGGGAGCTGTTTTTT; size: -; J: TRBJ2-2; V: TRBV11-2; D: -
CDR3: CASSLWALGSNEQYF; DNA: TGCGCCAGCAGCTTGTGGGCCCTGGGGAGTAACGAGCAGTACTTC; size: once; J: TRBJ2-7; V: TRBV5-1; D: -
CDR3: CASSEKYYGYTF; DNA: TGTGCCAGCAGTGAAAAGTACTATGGCTACACCTTC; size: -; J: TRBJ1-2; V: TRBV28; D: -
CDR3: CASSLAGGREQYF; DNA: TGTGCCAGCAGCTTGGCCGGGGGGCGCGAGCAGTACTTC; size: -; J: TRBJ2-7; V: TRBV5-4; D: -
CDR3: CASSYGRLNTEAFF; DNA: TGTGCCAGCAGTTACGGGAGACTGAACACTGAAGCTTTCTTT; size: -; J: TRBJ1-1; V: TRBV6-5; D: -
CDR3: CASSEAKIAKQFF; DNA: TGCGCCAGCAGTGAAGCGAAGATTGCTAAGCAGTTCTTC; size: -; J: TRBJ2-1; V: TRBV6-1; D: -
CDR3: CASSKTQNTEAFF; DNA: TGTGCCAGCAGCAAGACGCAAAACACTGAAGCTTTCTTT; size: -; J: TRBJ1-1; V: TRBV6-5; D: -
CDR3: CASSLIPNEQFF; DNA: TGTGCCAGCAGCTTAATCCCCAATGAGCAGTTCTTC; size: -; J: TRBJ2-1; V: TRBV7-9; D: -
CDR3: CASSSGTGAYFGYTF; DNA: TGCGCCAGCAGCTCCGGGACAGGGGCTTATTTTGGCTACACCTTC; size: -; J: TRBJ1-2; V: TRBV5-1; D: TRBD1
CDR3: CASSPGHMNYGYTF; DNA: TGTGCCAGCAGCCCAGGACACATGAACTATGGCTACACCTTC; size: -; J: TRBJ1-2; V: TRBV7-9; D: -